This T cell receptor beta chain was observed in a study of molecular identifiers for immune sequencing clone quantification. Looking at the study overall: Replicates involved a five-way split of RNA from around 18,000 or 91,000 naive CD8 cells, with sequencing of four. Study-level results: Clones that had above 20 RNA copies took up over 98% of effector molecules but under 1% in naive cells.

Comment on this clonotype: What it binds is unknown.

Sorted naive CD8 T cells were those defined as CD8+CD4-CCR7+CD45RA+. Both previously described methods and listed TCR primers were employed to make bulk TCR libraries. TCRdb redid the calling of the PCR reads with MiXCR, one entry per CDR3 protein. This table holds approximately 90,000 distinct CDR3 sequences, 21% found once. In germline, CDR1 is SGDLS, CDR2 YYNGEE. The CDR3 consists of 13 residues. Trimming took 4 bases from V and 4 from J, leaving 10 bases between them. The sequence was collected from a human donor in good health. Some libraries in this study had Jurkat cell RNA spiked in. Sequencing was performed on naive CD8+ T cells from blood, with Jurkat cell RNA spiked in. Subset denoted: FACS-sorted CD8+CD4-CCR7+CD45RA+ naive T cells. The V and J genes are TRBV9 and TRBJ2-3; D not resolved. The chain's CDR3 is CASSPYMADTQYF. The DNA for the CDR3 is TGTGCCAGCAGCCCCTATATGGCAGATACGCAGTATTTT. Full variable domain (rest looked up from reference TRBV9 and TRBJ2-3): DSGVTQTPKHLITATGQRVTLRCSPRSGDLSVYWYQQSLDQGLQFLIQYYNGEERAKGNILERFSAQQFPDLHSELNLSSLELGDSALYFCASSPYMADTQYFGPGTRLTVL.